This is a list of T cell receptor beta chains from one sample in a study of CD8 T cells in Susac syndrome. TCRdb independently ran MiXCR on the immunoSEQ multiplex PCR reads; one entry per CDR3 protein. The table has around 300,000 distinct CDR3 sequences, about 91% seen once. What was sequenced was CD8+ T cells from PBMCs. The receptors come from a human donor with multiple sclerosis. The CDR3 runs from the conserved cysteine through the conserved F or W.

v_call	j_call	cdr3_aa
TRBV28	TRBJ1-1	CASSEVAARQMNTEAFF
TRBV12-3/TRBV12-4	TRBJ2-3	CASSDPPGQDPSSTDTQYF
TRBV20-1	TRBJ2-7	CSAPGPHGAGVIGYEQYF
TRBV11-2	TRBJ1-1	CASSFLGGFRQGRPNTEAFF
TRBV20-1	TRBJ1-1	CSAPPPPGEITEAFF
TRBV6-2/TRBV6-3	TRBJ2-4	CASSESPKDIQYF
TRBV29-1	TRBJ2-4	CSAQGPATGDNQNIQYF
TRBV9	TRBJ2-1	CASSVGFYDEQFF
TRBV27	TRBJ2-2	CASSNTGITGELFF
TRBV23-1	TRBJ2-3	CASSQRSGRCTDTQYF
TRBV19	TRBJ1-1	CASSPRQGANEAFF